This TCR beta chain was recorded in a study of cytomegalovirus exposure and HLA in healthy donors. With 60 Vbeta and 13 Jbeta primers, the PCR was carried out. Clones were sequenced by immunoSEQ multiplex PCR, and TCRdb holds only the in-frame ones, with some missing. The profile shows fewer than 250,000 clones, over 60% of them singletons. Germline CDR1 and CDR2: SGHRS and YFSETQ. The ends lost 0 bases at V and 6 bases at J; junction bases unmatched: 8. This CDR3 spans 16 amino acids. Of note for this clone: As yet, its antigen is unknown.

Regarding the study as a whole: From TCR beta sequences, most subjects' HLA-A and HLA-B alleles were reportedly predicted accurately. CMV antigen specificity of a few CMV-associated chains was confirmed in vitro.

Sequencing was carried out using PBMCs. V and J are TRBV5-1 and TRBJ2-1, with 8 bases matching TRBD2. The clonotype comes from a male donor in good health and CMV-seronegative. CDR3 protein: CASSLERAGGSNEQFF. The CDR3 DNA reads TGCGCCAGCAGCTTGGAGCGCGCGGGGGGTAGCAATGAGCAGTTCTTC.